What follows are 17 T cell receptor beta chains derived from one specimen sequenced in a study of T cell repertoires in cytomegalovirus infection. No antigens are known for them. TCRdb analysed the reads with MiXCR anew, one entry per CDR3 protein. The data show about a million distinct CDR3 sequences, approximately 31% seen once. The sequenced sample was cultured CD8+ T cells from PBMCs, obtained from culture after CMV antigen stimulation. The receptor source for this set is a human donor in good health (CMV status not recorded). Some clones in this sample may be carry-over from other donors' samples.

This clonotype turned up a few times. The chain carries TRBV19 and TRBJ1-1; no firm D call. Trimming left V 4 bases short and J 0 bases short, with 12 bases between. Germline V gene data show CDR1 as LNHDA and CDR2 as SQIVND (reference sequence). The CDR3 has 15 residues. CDR3 nucleotide sequence: TGTGCCAGTAGTACCCCTGAGCGGGTGAACACTGAAGCTTTCTTT. It specifies CASSTPERVNTEAFF.

This clonotype has more than one count but fewer than ten. The chain combines TRBV6-5 with TRBJ2-4; 7 bases align to TRBD1. After removal of 5 bases from V and 1 base from J, the junction contained 8 bases not matched to a gene. This CDR3 has 16 amino acids. Germline CDR1 MNHEY, CDR2 SVGAGI. The CDR3 coding sequence is TGTGCCAGCAGTCACCTACGCAGGGGGGCCAAAAACATTCAGTACTTC. Protein: CASSHLRRGAKNIQYF.

This chain joins TRBV7-6 and TRBJ2-3; no firm D call. The CDR3 runs to 15 residues. V was pared by 1 base and J by 0 bases, with 8 bases between. Germline values: CDR1 SGHVS, CDR2 FNYEAQ. The CDR3 DNA sequence: TGTGCCAGCAGCTTAGGAGAACCTAGCACAGATACGCAGTATTTT. This sequence encodes CASSLGEPSTDTQYF.

This clonotype was counted only a few times. The chain links TRBV5-6 to TRBJ1-4, with unresolved D. CDR3 size: 16 residues. Trimming shortened V by 4 bases and J by 4 bases, and 17 bases separated the two germline ends. Germline lookup yields CDR1 SGHDT and CDR2 YYEEEE. This CDR3 reads CASSLWLIQDNEKLFF. Here the CDR3 DNA reads TGTGCCAGCAGCCTATGGCTGATCCAAGATAATGAAAAACTGTTTTTT.

Of note for this clonotype: A junction boundary mismatches the germline segment, possibly from a read error. CDR3: CVSSLGTGAGNTIYF. DNA for the CDR3: TGTGTCAGCAGCCTAGGGACAGGGGCTGGAAACACCATATATTTT. This sequence joins TRBV7-4 and TRBJ1-3; 10 nucleotides line up with TRBD1. Germline CDR1 reads SGHVT; CDR2 reads SQSDAQ. There are 15 residues in the CDR3. The full variable domain, with the rest looked up from reference TRBV7-4 and TRBJ1-3, is GAGVSQSPRYKVAKRGRDVALRCDSISGHVTLYWYRQTLGQGSEVLTYSQSDAQRDKSGRPSGRFSAERPERSVSTLKIQRTEQGDSAVYLCVSSLGTGAGNTIYFGEGSWLTVV.

V gene TRBV29-1 combines with J gene TRBJ1-2, with TRBD1 as a possible D gene (5 bases). Germline CDR1 and CDR2: SQVTM and ANQGSEA. The CDR3 runs to 12 residues. Trimming took off 5 bases at V and 8 bases at J, with 15 bases between the two ends. CDR3 protein: CSVSGPQSGYTF. In DNA, the CDR3 is TGCAGCGTTTCAGGGCCCCAGAGCGGCTACACCTTC.

The chain employs TRBV6-5 and TRBJ1-1; maybe TRBD1 (6 bases). Germline-derived CDR1 and CDR2 are MNHEY and SVGAGI. The V end was cut by 0 bases, the J end by 0 bases, with 23 bases between. This CDR3 spans 20 amino acids. Written as DNA, the CDR3 is TGTGCCAGCAGTTACTCGAAACTGGGGCGGGACACCCTTTTGAACACTGAAGCTTTCTTT. It codes for CASSYSKLGRDTLLNTEAFF.

V usage is TRBV2 and J usage is TRBJ2-1; D gene unclear. The length of the CDR3 is 14 residues. In germline, CDR1 is SNHLY, CDR2 FYNNEI. Trimming shortened V by 7 bases and J by 0 bases, and 10 bases separated the two germline ends. CDR3 nucleotide sequence: TGTGCCAGCATTCTTCCGAGCTCCTACAATGAGCAGTTCTTC. It is translated as CASILPSSYNEQFF.

This sequence joins TRBV19 and TRBJ1-5, with 8 nucleotides matching TRBD1. The CDR3 extends over 18 amino acids. Germline V gene sequence: CDR1 LNHDA, CDR2 SQIVND (reference sequence). J gave up 6 bases and V 10 bases, and 23 bases lay outside the gene matches. As DNA, the CDR3 is TGTGCCAACTCGAAAGGACAGGGCCCCAGTGAGTATTTTCAGCCCCAGCATTTT. Its protein is CANSKGQGPSEYFQPQHF.

Only a few counts were recorded for this clonotype. The V and J genes are TRBV27 and TRBJ1-6; 12 positions agree with TRBD1. The CDR3 is 17 amino acids. Germline CDR1 is MNHEY and CDR2 is SMNVEV (reference sequence). With V trimmed by 3 bases and J by 9 bases, 9 bases remained unmatched. DNA of the CDR3: TGTGCCAGCAGTTTTTTGGGACAGGGGGCTCAGTTTTCACCCCTCCACTTT. This gives the protein CASSFLGQGAQFSPLHF.

This clonotype has a handful of counts. The chain uses TRBV7-2 and TRBJ2-7; D gene ambiguous. V was trimmed by 0 bases and J by 3 bases, leaving 6 bases between them. The CDR3 extends over 13 amino acids. Germline V gives CDR1 SGHTA, CDR2 FQGNSA. DNA of the CDR3: TGTGCCAGCAGCTTAGCGCGGAGCTACGAGCAGTACGTC. This codes for CASSLARSYEQYV.

V and J are TRBV9 and TRBJ1-2, with no clear D. This CDR3 has 16 amino acids. Trimming left V 4 bases short and J 7 bases short, with 23 bases between. CDR1 SGDLS and CDR2 YYNGEE come from the germline V gene. The CDR3 DNA reads as TGTGCCAGCAGCACATCCCAGACACCTATCGGGAGTGGCTACACCTTC. Its translation is CASSTSQTPIGSGYTF.

This chain uses TRBV2 with TRBJ1-5; 7 bases are shared with TRBD1. V gave up 6 bases and J gave up 7 bases; unmatched junction bases: 6. CDR1 is SNHLY and CDR2 is FYNNEI in the germline V gene. The CDR3 is 13 residues long. The DNA for the CDR3 is TGTGCCAGCAGCAAGGGGGCCCGGCAGCCCCAGCATTTT. It translates to CASSKGARQPQHF.

This clonotype appeared once. The chain combines TRBV27 with TRBJ2-1; 9 nucleotides match TRBD1. The CDR3 runs 16 residues. Per germline, CDR1 MNHEY and CDR2 SMNVEV (reference sequence). V shed 2 bases and J 6 bases; nucleotides not matched to a gene: 8. The CDR3 DNA reads TGTGCCAGCAGTTTAGGGGGGACAGGGCTATTCAATGAGCAGTTCTTC. Translating it yields CASSLGGTGLFNEQFF.

The chain carries TRBV6-2 or TRBV6-3 and TRBJ2-6; no clear D. The CDR3 covers 17 residues. The germline V gene encodes CDR1 MNHEY and CDR2 SVGEGT. Trimming cost V 4 bases and J 4 bases, with 17 bases left between them. The CDR3: CASSLTVPLSGANVLTF. The CDR3 DNA reads as TGTGCCAGCAGTTTAACAGTCCCTCTATCCGGGGCCAACGTCCTGACTTTC.

Only a few counts were recorded for this clonotype. V and J are TRBV19 and TRBJ1-2, with D perhaps matching TRBD1 (6 bases). CDR3 length: 15 amino acids. Germline CDR1 and CDR2: LNHDA and SQIVND (reference sequence). Deletions cut 7 bases from V and 8 bases from J, with 23 bases between. CDR3 bases: TGTGCCAGTACCCCTCTACTGGGGGGCCATTCGGGCTACACCTTC. This codes for CASTPLLGGHSGYTF.

V is TRBV19 and J is TRBJ1-1; no reliable D call. CDR1 and CDR2 from the germline V gene are LNHDA and SQIVND (reference sequence). There are 14 residues in the CDR3. Between the trimmed V and J ends, which lost 2 bases and 4 bases, there was a span of 11 bases. CDR3 protein: CASSISMVGTEAFF. CDR3 sequence (DNA): TGTGCCAGTAGTATAAGTATGGTGGGCACTGAAGCTTTCTTT.